These 5 T cell receptor beta chains originate from one sample sequenced in a study of Graves' ophthalmopathy and Graves' hyperthyroidism. Amplified TCR beta CDR3 regions were obtained using RNA transcripts as template. RT-PCR was first run with HTBI primers, then multiplex PCR in a second round. TCRdb recomputed calls from the multiplex PCR reads with MiXCR, one row per CDR3 protein. The sample consists of 350,000 or so distinct CDR3 sequences, roughly a sixth of them appearing once. The sample taken for sequencing was peripheral blood. Receptors were obtained from an adult man with Graves' ophthalmopathy.

This clonotype has a count of ten or more. The chain is built from TRBV6-1 and TRBJ2-5, with 7 bases aligning to TRBD1. V lost 6 bases to trimming and J lost 3 bases; unmatched junction nucleotides: 7. Germline CDR1 MNHNS, CDR2 SASEGT. This CDR3 has 14 amino acids. The CDR3 nucleotides are TGTGCCAGCAGACGAGGGCAGGGGGAAGAGACCCAGTACTTC. Its translation: CASRRGQGEETQYF.

This clonotype was seen many times. The chain employs TRBV20-1 and TRBJ2-5, with D hard to call. Germline values: CDR1 DFQATT, CDR2 SNEGSKA (reference sequence). The CDR3 runs to 11 residues. V was shortened by 6 bases and J by 4 bases, with 9 bases between the two germline ends. The CDR3 bases are TGCAGTGCCCCCACGGGAGAGACCCAGTACTTC. This encodes CSAPTGETQYF.

In its sample, this clonotype was seen many times. V is TRBV10-1 and J is TRBJ2-7; D perhaps matches TRBD1 (5 bases). The germline gives CDR1 WNHNN, CDR2 SYGVQD (reference sequence). V gave up 2 bases and J gave up 2 bases, with 13 bases separating them. CDR3 length equals 15 residues. Written as DNA, the CDR3 is TGCGCCAGCAGTGAGGGGTTTTCAGGGACCTACGAGCAGTACTTC. As protein: CASSEGFSGTYEQYF.

The chain uses TRBV12-3 or TRBV12-4 and TRBJ1-6, with a tentative D call TRBD1 (6 bases). This CDR3 spans 15 amino acids. V was trimmed by 2 bases and J by 8 bases, leaving 13 bases between them. This CDR3 is CASSLRGRRDSPLHF. DNA for the CDR3: TGTGCCAGCAGTTTACGGGGGCGTAGGGATTCACCCCTCCACTTT.

This clonotype showed up many times. The chain carries TRBV6-1 and TRBJ2-5, with 7 bases fitting TRBD2. Germline V gives CDR1 MNHNS, CDR2 SASEGT. J was trimmed by 0 bases and V by 3 bases; bases with no gene match: 7. The CDR3 covers 16 residues. The CDR3, as DNA: TGTGCCAGCAGTGAGTTCGTGCGGGGGTACCAAGAGACCCAGTACTTC. Translating it yields CASSEFVRGYQETQYF.